The 22 T cell receptor beta chains reported below all come from one sample, sequenced in a study of spatial heterogeneity in lung cancer. Time point here: sample taken at primary tumor resection. Unsorted whole RNA samples from tumor, nontumor lung or frozen PBMC were sequenced. TCRdb analysed the 5' RACE reads with MiXCR anew, one entry per CDR3 protein. This sample yields 10,000 to 15,000 distinct CDR3 sequences, of which 3.9% are seen a single time; around 45% belongs to the top ten. The sequenced sample was PBMCs, obtained at surgery. These receptors were collected from a male donor with early-stage non-small cell lung cancer.

This clonotype was detected many times. Found in a library prepared for alpha chains, this beta chain is an off-target read, and its abundance has little meaning. The chain combines TRBV3-1 with TRBJ2-7; D not certain. Germline V gives CDR1 LGHDT, CDR2 YNNKEL (reference sequence). The CDR3 is 12 amino acids. V lost 3 bases and J lost 2, with 5 bases in between. CDR3 protein: CASSHQAYEQYF. In DNA form, the CDR3 reads TGTGCCAGCAGCCACCAGGCCTACGAGCAGTACTTC.

This clonotype occurred many times. This beta chain lies outside the target of a library built for alpha chains; its clone size means little. This chain connects TRBV19 to TRBJ2-1, with TRBD2 identical over 7 bases. CDR1 LNHDA and CDR2 SQIVND come from the germline V gene (reference sequence). Unmatched junction bases numbered 14, after V lost 1 base and J lost 8 bases. The length of the CDR3 is 17 residues. In nucleotides, the CDR3 is TGTGCCAGTAGTATAGGCCCTCTGCGCGGGAGTTTGTATGAGCAGTTCTTC. The encoded protein is CASSIGPLRGSLYEQFF.

This clonotype was observed at least ten times. Little can be read into the size of this beta chain, an off-target read in a library designed for alpha chains. The chain couples TRBV11-2 to TRBJ1-1, with D possibly being TRBD1 (6 bases). V lost 5 bases and J 4 bases, leaving 11 bases between the germline ends. CDR3 length: 13 residues. In germline, CDR1 is SGHAT, CDR2 FQNNGV. As DNA, the CDR3 is TGTGCCAGCAGCCAACAGGGTAGCACTGAAGCTTTCTTT. This sequence encodes CASSQQGSTEAFF.

This clonotype was recorded at least ten times. Within a library made for alpha chains, this beta chain is off target, and its count is uninformative. V and J are TRBV11-2 and TRBJ2-1; D call uncertain. Germline CDR1 and CDR2: SGHAT and FQNNGV. This CDR3 spans 14 amino acids. The ends were cut back, 3 bases at V and 0 bases at J, with 6 bases in the middle. CDR3 sequence reads: CASSFASSYNEQFF. In nucleotides, the CDR3 is TGTGCCAGCAGCTTTGCGAGCTCCTACAATGAGCAGTTCTTC.

This clonotype was recorded at least ten times. This beta chain turned up in a library designed for alpha chains; as an off-target read, its abundance says little. The chain has TRBV4-1 and TRBJ2-7, with TRBD2 matching over 7 bases. CDR1 is MGHRA, CDR2 YSYEKL, per germline. The ends lost 2 bases at V and 6 bases at J; junction bases unmatched: 7. The CDR3 contains 14 residues. The DNA of the CDR3 is TGCGCCAGCAGCCAACCACTAGCGCGGGGCGAGCAGTACTTC. Translated: CASSQPLARGEQYF.

This clonotype was seen repeatedly, ten times or more. This beta chain was picked up by a library intended for alpha chains and is off target, so its count carries little meaning. The J gene is TRBJ2-1, the V gene TRBV4-2; 9 bases line up with TRBD2. Germline assignment: CDR1 LGHNA and CDR2 YNFKEQ. V shed 1 base, J shed 5 bases, and the junction held 6 bases outside the gene matches. The CDR3 has 16 amino acids. The CDR3 DNA follows: TGTGCCAGCAGCCAAGTCGGCGGGAGGGGGGACAATGAGCAGTTCTTC. Its protein product is CASSQVGGRGDNEQFF.

There are many counts of this clonotype. With the library built for alpha chains, this beta chain is off target and its frequency is not meaningful. CDR3 sequence (DNA): TGTGCCAGCAGCTTACTGGGGTTTGAAAAACTGTTTTTT. It translates to CASSLLGFEKLFF. The chain combines TRBV7-6 with TRBJ1-4; D uncertain. CDR3 length: 13 residues. Germline lookup yields CDR1 SGHVS and CDR2 FNYEAQ. The V gene lost 2 bases and the J gene lost 7 bases, with 8 bases spanning the gap.

This clonotype was observed many times. In a library made to pick up alpha chains, this beta chain is a stray read with a size that means little. This chain uses TRBV6-1 with TRBJ1-2; possibly TRBD1 for D (5 bases). V was shortened by 4 bases and J by 8 bases, with 11 bases between the two germline ends. The CDR3 runs 12 residues. Germline V gene data show CDR1 as MNHNS and CDR2 as SASEGT. As DNA, the CDR3 is TGTGCCAGCAGTGGGGACCTAAACGGCTACACCTTC. It specifies CASSGDLNGYTF.

This clonotype was counted at least ten times. Within a library made for alpha chains, this beta chain is off target, and its count is uninformative. The J gene is TRBJ1-4, the V gene TRBV6-5, with a possible D match to TRBD1 (5 bases). The V gene's germline CDR1 is MNHEY and CDR2 SVGAGI. The CDR3 totals 16 residues. Trimming took 7 bases from V and 8 from J, leaving 23 bases between them. The CDR3 sequence: CASTTLGGTGPEKLFF. CDR3 in DNA: TGTGCCAGCACCACCCTCGGGGGGACCGGGCCGGAAAAACTGTTTTTT.

This clonotype was seen ten or more times. As an off-target read in a library built for alpha chains, this beta chain has a frequency of little significance. The CDR3 here is CASSQDTRDEQYF. CDR3 sequence (DNA): TGTGCCAGCAGCCAAGATACCCGAGACGAGCAGTACTTC. The chain combines TRBV4-2 with TRBJ2-7, with D uncertain. CDR1 is LGHNA, CDR2 YNFKEQ, per germline. Trimming removed 0 bases from V and 5 bases from J, with 8 bases in between. The CDR3 totals 13 residues.

Comments on this clonotype: Little can be read into the size of this beta chain, an off-target read in a library designed for alpha chains. This chain links TRBV18 with TRBJ2-3, with 10 bases fitting TRBD1. The V gene end was trimmed by 2 bases and the J gene end by 3 bases; junction bases not matched to a gene: 2. Germline V gene data show CDR1 as KGHSH and CDR2 as LQKENI. The CDR3 length is 15 residues. CDR3 residues: CASSPADRGTDTQYF. The CDR3 bases are TGTGCCAGCTCACCAGCGGACAGGGGGACAGATACGCAGTATTTT.

Details on this clonotype: With the library built for alpha chains, this beta chain is off target and its frequency is not meaningful. CDR3 region: CASSLLVTSGASEQFF. The CDR3 DNA is TGTGCCAGCAGCTTATTGGTAACTAGCGGGGCCTCGGAACAGTTCTTC. The V call is TRBV7-3, the J call TRBJ2-1, with 10 nucleotides matching TRBD2. The CDR3 is 16 amino acids. Germline CDR1 and CDR2: SGHTA and FQGTGA. Trimming took 2 bases from V and 13 from J; bases not matched to a gene: 14. Combining the CDR3 with reference TRBV7-3 and TRBJ2-1 gives the whole variable domain GAGVSQTPSNKVTEKGKYVELRCDPISGHTALYWYRQSLGQGPEFLIYFQGTGAADDSGLPNDRFFAVRPEGSVSTLKIQRTERGDSAVYLCASSLLVTSGASEQFFGPGTRLTVL.

This clonotype was seen many times. With the library built for alpha chains, this beta chain is off target and its frequency is not meaningful. The rearrangement uses TRBV7-2 and TRBJ1-1; 7 bases fit TRBD1. The CDR3 has 13 amino acids. Trimming took 6 bases from V and 3 from J; bases not matched to a gene: 4. Germline CDR1 and CDR2: SGHTA and FQGNSA. CDR3: CASRTTGDTEAFF. The CDR3 nucleotides read TGTGCCAGCAGAACAACAGGGGACACTGAAGCTTTCTTT.

On this clonotype: This beta chain is off target for a library built for alpha chains, so its abundance means little. The V gene is TRBV25-1, the J gene TRBJ2-2; a weak D match, TRBD1 (7 bases). CDR1 is MGHDK, CDR2 SYGVNS, per germline. Trimming took off 8 bases at V and 7 bases at J, with 11 bases between the two ends. The CDR3 is 12 residues long. The CDR3 protein is CASGGTVGELFF. CDR3 DNA: TGTGCCAGCGGGGGGACAGTCGGGGAGCTGTTTTTT.

This clonotype was detected many times. This beta chain appears as a stray read in a library generated for alpha chains; its size is not informative. The chain has TRBV9 and TRBJ2-3, with TRBD2 matching over 8 bases. The germline V gene has CDR1 SGDLS and CDR2 YYNGEE. CDR3 length: 14 residues. V lost 4 bases, J lost 3 bases, and 4 bases stayed unmatched. The CDR3 nucleotides are TGTGCCAGCAGCATAAGACTAGCGACAGATACGCAGTATTTT. This gives the protein CASSIRLATDTQYF.

This clonotype was detected ten times or more. Being off target in a library aimed at alpha chains, this beta chain has a size of little meaning. The V and J genes are TRBV7-9 and TRBJ2-7, with unresolved D. CDR1 SEHNR and CDR2 FQNEAQ come from the germline V gene (reference sequence). Trimming pared 1 base from V and 4 bases from J, leaving 11 bases between. The CDR3 runs 14 residues. CDR3 in amino acids: CASSLEGRVYEQYF. The CDR3 DNA reads TGTGCCAGCAGCTTAGAGGGCCGGGTATACGAGCAGTACTTC.

In this sample, this clonotype turned up many times. This beta chain was picked up by a library intended for alpha chains and is off target, so its count carries little meaning. The CDR3 protein is CATGTGGSGQPQHF. The CDR3 bases are TGTGCCACCGGGACAGGGGGAAGCGGTCAGCCCCAGCATTTT. The J gene is TRBJ1-5, the V gene TRBV28; TRBD1 agrees at 11 bases. This CDR3 spans 14 amino acids. Germline V CDR1 and CDR2: MDHEN, SYDVKM. The junction had 8 bases not matched to a gene; V was cut back by 10 bases and J by 6 bases.

Judged by abundance, this clonotype is medium-sized. This beta chain is a stray sequence in a library constructed for alpha chains; its clone size is not meaningful. The chain has TRBV28 and TRBJ2-3, with D unclear. Per germline, CDR1 MDHEN and CDR2 SYDVKM. The CDR3 loop spans 14 amino acids. Trimming stripped 4 bases from V and 4 bases from J, with 12 bases between. The CDR3 here is CASSSGMGPDTQYF. The CDR3 coding sequence is TGTGCCAGCAGTTCAGGAATGGGTCCAGATACGCAGTATTTT.

This clonotype has at least ten counts. For a library built for alpha chains, this beta chain is a stray read; little rests on its size. V is TRBV3-1 and J is TRBJ1-6; perhaps TRBD1 as D (5 bases). The V end lost 4 bases, the J end lost 0 bases, and 19 bases lay between the germline ends. The CDR3 totals 19 residues. The germline gives CDR1 LGHDT, CDR2 YNNKEL (reference sequence). The CDR3 coding sequence is TGTGCCAGCAGCCCGACGGGGGGTTCGTTCACCTCCTATAATTCACCCCTCCACTTT. Its translation is CASSPTGGSFTSYNSPLHF.

The sample holds many counts of this clonotype. This beta chain was picked up by a library intended for alpha chains and is off target, so its count carries little meaning. The rearrangement uses TRBV19 and TRBJ2-1; D is perhaps TRBD2 (6 bases). Trimming removed 9 bases at V and 3 bases at J, with 15 bases between. The CDR3 loop spans 14 amino acids. CDR1 is LNHDA, CDR2 SQIVND, per germline (reference sequence). CDR3 amino acids: CASGGARSYNEQFF. DNA for the CDR3: TGTGCCAGCGGGGGTGCTCGCAGCTACAATGAGCAGTTCTTC. The whole variable domain, remainder taken from reference TRBV19 and TRBJ2-1, is DGGITQSPKYLFRKEGQNVTLSCEQNLNHDAMYWYRQDPGQGLRLIYYSQIVNDFQKGDIAEGYSVSREKKESFPLTVTSAQKNPTAFYLCASGGARSYNEQFFGPGTRLTVL.

This clonotype was recorded at least ten times. This beta chain appears as a stray read in a library generated for alpha chains; its size is not informative. The chain joins TRBV29-1 to TRBJ1-4; D remains ambiguous. V shed 6 bases and J shed 5 bases, with 7 bases lying between them. Germline V lookup: CDR1 SQVTM, CDR2 ANQGSEA. This CDR3 is built from 11 residues. The CDR3 protein is CSVWQNEKLFF. CDR3 DNA sequence: TGCAGCGTCTGGCAAAATGAAAAACTGTTTTTT.

This clonotype came up many times. This beta chain is off target for a library built for alpha chains, so its abundance means little. V and J are TRBV11-2 and TRBJ2-5, with D possibly matching TRBD1 (5 bases). The CDR3 length is 15 residues. CDR1 and CDR2 (germline): SGHAT, FQNNGV. Trimming shortened V by 2 bases and J by 5 bases, and 15 bases separated the two germline ends. CDR3 DNA sequence: TGTGCCAGCAGCTTAAGCCCGGACATTTGGGAGACCCAGTACTTC. Protein: CASSLSPDIWETQYF. The complete variable domain, with remaining parts taken from reference TRBV11-2 and TRBJ2-5, reads EAGVAQSPRYKIIEKRQSVAFWCNPISGHATLYWYQQILGQGPKLLIQFQNNGVVDDSQLPKDRFSAERLKGVDSTLKIQPAKLEDSAVYLCASSLSPDIWETQYFGPGTRLLVL.